Below, 24 T cell receptor beta chains from the same sample are listed, as sequenced in a study of regulatory T cells in long-lasting Graves disease. Arm-PCR of CDR3 regions and iRepertoire HTBI primers were used to build TCR beta libraries. Using its own MiXCR run on the multiplex PCR reads, TCRdb lists one record per CDR3 protein. The sample holds 350,000 to 450,000 distinct CDR3 sequences, around 23% seen once. The time point was: persistent/refractory GD, antithyroid drugs over 5 years with positive TRAb. Construction of the TCR library relied on RNA isolated from PBMCs. This material consisted of peripheral blood mononuclear cells (PBMCs), taken when the disease was refractory, from a patient treated with antithyroid drugs. The receptors were gathered from a woman in her 40s with Graves disease.

This clonotype has a count of ten or more. A read error may account for a junction end that differs from germline. The chain joins TRBV13 to TRBJ2-7; D is unclear. The CDR3 sequence is 13 residues long. Germline-derived CDR1 and CDR2 are PRHDT and FYEKMQ (reference sequence). The CDR3 nucleotides read TGTGCCGGCAGTTTCGACGGTGATTACGAGCAGTACTTC. Protein sequence: CAGSFDGDYEQYF.

This clonotype was recorded many times. The chain has TRBV28 and TRBJ2-7; the D is unclear. Per the germline V gene, CDR1 is MDHEN and CDR2 is SYDVKM. V lost 7 bases, J lost 2 bases, and 9 bases lay in between. The CDR3 spans 12 residues. CDR3 loop: CASTLGPYEQYF. DNA for the CDR3: TGTGCCAGCACCCTGGGCCCCTACGAGCAGTACTTC.

The chain is built from TRBV7-9 and TRBJ1-2; D unclear. Germline CDR1 reads SEHNR; CDR2 reads FQNEAQ (reference sequence). The germline V and J ends were trimmed by 4 bases and 8 bases, with 20 bases remaining between them. The CDR3 length is 15 residues. The CDR3 sequence: CASSSYRAGLGGYTF. For the CDR3, the DNA is TGTGCCAGCAGCTCCTATAGGGCAGGCCTCGGGGGCTACACCTTC. The full variable domain, its missing parts supplied by reference TRBV7-9 and TRBJ1-2, is DTGVSQNPRHKITKRGQNVTFRCDPISEHNRLYWYRQTLGQGPEFLTYFQNEAQLEKSRLLSDRFSAERPKGSFSTLEIQRTEQGDSAMYLCASSSYRAGLGGYTFGSGTRLTVV.

This clonotype was detected only a few times. V and J are TRBV6-2 or TRBV6-3 and TRBJ1-2, with 8 bases lining up with TRBD1. Germline loops: CDR1 MNHEY, CDR2 SVGEGT. The CDR3 is made up of 15 amino acids. The V segment lost 5 bases and the J segment 6 bases; nucleotides outside the gene matches: 11. The CDR3, as DNA: TGTGCCAGCAGTGGCCCCCCGACAGGGGTCGATGGCTACACCTTC. Its translation: CASSGPPTGVDGYTF.

This rearrangement joins TRBV5-1 to TRBJ1-1; 7 bases match TRBD1. The CDR3 runs 15 residues. V shed 0 bases, J shed 4 bases, and the junction held 6 bases outside the gene matches. Germline V gene lookup returns CDR1 SGHRS and CDR2 YFSETQ. CDR3 sequence reads: CASSLVARGVTEAFF. The CDR3 DNA reads as TGCGCCAGCAGCTTGGTGGCCAGGGGGGTCACTGAAGCTTTCTTT.

This clonotype occurred many times. This chain links TRBV2 with TRBJ1-2; D remains unclear. The CDR3 length is 14 residues. In germline, CDR1 is SNHLY, CDR2 FYNNEI. Trimming removed 7 bases from V and 3 bases from J, with 15 bases in between. The chain's CDR3 is CASTRRESDYGYTF. The CDR3 DNA follows: TGTGCCAGCACCCGTCGTGAGAGCGACTATGGCTACACCTTC.

This chain uses TRBV6-1 with TRBJ2-2; tentatively, D is TRBD1 (6 bases). Between the trimmed V and J ends, which lost 7 bases and 2 bases, there was a span of 14 bases. Germline-derived CDR1 and CDR2 are MNHNS and SASEGT. The CDR3 runs 15 residues. CDR3 amino acids: CASNGDRRNTGELFF. The CDR3 DNA is TGTGCCAGCAACGGCGACAGGCGAAACACCGGGGAGCTGTTTTTT.

V is TRBV5-1 and J is TRBJ1-2; 7 bases match TRBD1. The trim removed 0 bases at V and 4 bases at J, leaving 3 bases unmatched. The germline V gene has CDR1 SGHRS and CDR2 YFSETQ. The CDR3 covers 14 residues. The chain's CDR3 is CASSLEAGGYGYTF. The CDR3 bases are TGCGCCAGCAGCTTGGAGGCAGGGGGCTATGGCTACACCTTC.

This clonotype was detected many times. The chain combines TRBV5-1 with TRBJ1-4; D is ambiguous. The CDR3 runs 15 residues. The ends were cut back, 4 bases at V and 0 bases at J, with 10 bases in the middle. Germline CDR1 is SGHRS and CDR2 is YFSETQ. The CDR3 reads CASSRTSATNEKLFF. CDR3 nucleotide sequence: TGCGCCAGCAGCCGCACATCTGCAACTAATGAAAAACTGTTTTTT.

This clonotype was detected only once. The chain employs TRBV28 and TRBJ1-4, with D perhaps TRBD1 (6 bases). The germline CDR1 and CDR2 sequences are MDHEN and SYDVKM. The length of the CDR3 is 13 residues. Trimming removed 8 bases at V and 8 bases at J, with 15 bases between. As DNA, the CDR3 is TGTGCCAGCCGCGGGGGCGCCCCGGAAAAACTGTTTTTT. Its protein product is CASRGGAPEKLFF.

This clonotype was seen many times. This rearrangement joins TRBV12-3 or TRBV12-4 to TRBJ1-6; no definite D call. The CDR3 spans 15 residues. Trimming stripped 4 bases from V and 4 bases from J, with 11 bases between. For the CDR3, the DNA is TGTGCCAGCAGTTCGTCAACTCGGTATAATTCACCCCTCCACTTT. This translates into CASSSSTRYNSPLHF.

This clonotype was seen ten or more times. The V call is TRBV28, the J call TRBJ2-7; the match to TRBD1 covers 11 bases. This CDR3 is built from 17 residues. V shed 5 bases, J shed 5 bases, and the junction held 14 bases outside the gene matches. CDR1 is MDHEN, CDR2 SYDVKM, per germline. This CDR3 is CASSRQLRDRGVHEQYF. In DNA form, the CDR3 reads TGTGCCAGCAGTCGCCAACTCCGGGACAGGGGGGTCCACGAGCAGTACTTC.

This clonotype was seen a handful of times. The chain employs TRBV10-3 and TRBJ2-1, with 10 nucleotides matching TRBD2. V shed 3 bases and J 7 bases; nucleotides not matched to a gene: 6. CDR3 length: 15 residues. Germline V gene data show CDR1 as ENHRY and CDR2 as SYGVKD. The CDR3 nucleotides read TGTGCCATCAGTGAAAGCGGGAGGGCAAAAAATGAGCAGTTCTTC. Amino acid sequence: CAISESGRAKNEQFF.

There are a few counts of this clonotype. The V and J genes are TRBV20-1 and TRBJ2-7; the D is unclear. Trimming removed 2 bases from V and 1 base from J, with 12 bases in between. Looked up from germline, CDR1 is DFQATT and CDR2 is SNEGSKA (reference sequence). The CDR3 consists of 14 residues. The CDR3 DNA reads as TGCAGTGCTAGACCGTTCAAGGGTTCCTACGAGCAGTACTTC. Its translation is CSARPFKGSYEQYF.

The chain links TRBV20-1 to TRBJ2-5; possibly TRBD1 for D (5 bases). Germline V gene lookup returns CDR1 DFQATT and CDR2 SNEGSKA (reference sequence). V was pared by 7 bases and J by 5 bases, with 20 bases between. The CDR3 spans 14 residues. The DNA of the CDR3 is TGCAGTGTTCAGCAGATGGGGCTCGGGGAGACCCAGTACTTC. It specifies CSVQQMGLGETQYF.

The gene calls are TRBV18 and TRBJ2-7; D unresolved. The CDR3 has 11 residues. V gave up 5 bases and J gave up 5 bases, with 7 bases separating them. Germline V gene data show CDR1 as KGHSH and CDR2 as LQKENI. CDR3 region: CASSSPHEQYF. Here the CDR3 DNA reads TGTGCCAGCTCATCGCCCCACGAGCAGTACTTC. The full variable domain, rest sourced from reference TRBV18 and TRBJ2-7, is NAGVMQNPRHLVRRRGQEARLRCSPMKGHSHVYWYRQLPEEGLKFMVYLQKENIIDESGMPKERFSAEFPKEGPSILRIQQVVRGDSAAYFCASSSPHEQYFGPGTRLTVT.

This clonotype occurred many times. V gene TRBV20-1 combines with J gene TRBJ2-7, with D perhaps given as TRBD1 or TRBD2 (5 bases each). The germline gives CDR1 DFQATT, CDR2 SNEGSKA (reference sequence). V lost 5 bases and J lost 3, with 14 bases in between. This CDR3 is 13 amino acids long. Here the CDR3 DNA reads TGCAGTGCTGAGGGACCCCGAGGCTACGAGCAGTACTTC. Protein sequence: CSAEGPRGYEQYF.

This clonotype was detected many times. The V call is TRBV28, the J call TRBJ2-3; possibly TRBD1 for D (6 bases). The ends were cut back, 5 bases at V and 2 bases at J, with 35 bases in the middle. Germline V gene lookup returns CDR1 MDHEN and CDR2 SYDVKM. The CDR3 contains 22 residues. CDR3 nucleotide sequence: TGTGCCAGCAGTCCTACACTATCAGGACAGACCCTCCTGTACATCTACACAGATACGCAGTATTTT. Amino acid sequence: CASSPTLSGQTLLYIYTDTQYF.

The CDR3 DNA is TGTGCCAGCAGTTTAAATTTAAAGGGTCAGCCCCAGCATTTT. Translated: CASSLNLKGQPQHF. The rearrangement links TRBV27 to TRBJ1-5; D not certain. The CDR3 consists of 14 residues. Germline assignment: CDR1 MNHEY and CDR2 SMNVEV (reference sequence). Trimming took off 2 bases at V and 6 bases at J, with 11 bases between the two ends.

The chain combines TRBV25-1 with TRBJ1-2, with D uncertain. The V gene lost 3 bases and the J gene lost 2 bases, with 13 bases spanning the gap. The CDR3 is 15 amino acids. Germline V gives CDR1 MGHDK, CDR2 SYGVNS. CDR3 coding DNA: TGTGCCAGCAGTGACTCCCAGGCGTGGAACTATGGCTACACCTTC. Translation gives CASSDSQAWNYGYTF.

The V call is TRBV13, the J call TRBJ2-2; D might be TRBD2 (5 bases). V lost 5 bases and J 0 bases, leaving 13 bases between the germline ends. This CDR3 comprises 16 residues. CDR1 and CDR2 (germline): PRHDT, FYEKMQ (reference sequence). DNA for the CDR3: TGTGCCAGCAGCGGGGAGAGTCTGGCGAACACCGGGGAGCTGTTTTTT. Translation: CASSGESLANTGELFF. Combining the CDR3 with reference TRBV13 and TRBJ2-2 gives the whole variable domain AAGVIQSPRHLIKEKRETATLKCYPIPRHDTVYWYQQGPGQDPQFLISFYEKMQSDKGSIPDRFSAQQFSDYHSELNMSSLELGDSALYFCASSGESLANTGELFFGEGSRLTVL.

The chain is built from TRBV6-9 and TRBJ1-3, with D uncertain. This CDR3 is 15 amino acids long. V shed 3 bases and J shed 0 bases, with 9 bases lying between them. CDR1 and CDR2 (germline): MNHGY, SVAAGI. The CDR3 DNA reads TGTGCCAGCAGTTACAAGATGAGCTCTGGAAACACCATATATTTT. Protein sequence: CASSYKMSSGNTIYF.

On this clonotype: Being one base from a much bigger clone, this may be a read error. The chain has TRBV5-1 and TRBJ2-7, with D perhaps matching TRBD1 or TRBD2 (5 bases each). The CDR3 totals 14 residues. Germline CDR1 reads SGHRS; CDR2 reads YFSETQ. The CDR3 spells CASSPAGANYKQYF. Here the CDR3 DNA reads TGCGCCAGCAGCCCGGCCGGGGCGAACTACAAGCAGTACTTC.

The CDR3 sequence is CASSPGAGSYQNIQYF. The DNA of the CDR3 is TGTGCCAGCTCACCGGGAGCGGGCTCGTACCAAAACATTCAGTACTTC. This chain links TRBV18 with TRBJ2-4, with a tentative D call TRBD2 (6 bases). The germline V gene has CDR1 KGHSH and CDR2 LQKENI. This CDR3 region has 16 residues. Trimming removed 3 bases from V and 5 bases from J, with 17 bases in between.